The entry below gives a single TCR beta chain sequence along with its context. Profiling relied on immunoSEQ multiplex PCR, and the TCRdb table lists in-frame clones only, not all of them. The sample contains about 240,000 clones, roughly 90% of which appear only once. The source of the sample is a study of blood T cell repertoires in COVID-19. About the research overall: The United States, Italy and Spain supplied acute and convalescent COVID-19 samples. Sources were T cells, B-cell-depleted T cells, or PBMCs; the material itself was cDNA or gDNA.

This CDR3 region has 15 residues. Per germline, CDR1 MGHDK and CDR2 SYGVNS. V lost 3 bases, J lost 4 bases, and 12 bases lay in between. The sequenced material came from peripheral blood. The gene calls are TRBV25-1 and TRBJ1-4; D perhaps matches TRBD1 (6 bases). This receptor was identified in a man between 60 and 75 years old who had recovered from COVID-19. CDR3 residues: CASSELQGFNEKLFF. DNA of the CDR3: TGTGCCAGCAGTGAGCTACAGGGTTTTAATGAAAAACTGTTTTTT.